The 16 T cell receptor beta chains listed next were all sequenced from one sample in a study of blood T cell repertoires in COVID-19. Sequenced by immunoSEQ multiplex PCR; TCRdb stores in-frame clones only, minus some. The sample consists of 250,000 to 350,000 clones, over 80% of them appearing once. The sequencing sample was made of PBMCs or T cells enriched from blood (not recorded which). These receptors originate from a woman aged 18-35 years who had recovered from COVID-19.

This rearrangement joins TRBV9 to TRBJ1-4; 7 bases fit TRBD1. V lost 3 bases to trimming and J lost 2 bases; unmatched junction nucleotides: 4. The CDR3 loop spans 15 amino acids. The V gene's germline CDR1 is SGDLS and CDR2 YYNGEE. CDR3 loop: CASSAGGSTNEKLFF. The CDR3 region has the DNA TGTGCCAGCAGCGCAGGGGGGTCTACTAATGAAAAACTGTTTTTT.

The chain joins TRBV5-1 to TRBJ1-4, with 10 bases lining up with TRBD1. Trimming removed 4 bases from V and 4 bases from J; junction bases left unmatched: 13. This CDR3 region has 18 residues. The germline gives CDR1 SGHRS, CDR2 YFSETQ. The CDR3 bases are TGCGCCAGCAGCCTCTACCTCTGGACAGGGGGAAATAATGAAAAACTGTTTTTT. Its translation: CASSLYLWTGGNNEKLFF.

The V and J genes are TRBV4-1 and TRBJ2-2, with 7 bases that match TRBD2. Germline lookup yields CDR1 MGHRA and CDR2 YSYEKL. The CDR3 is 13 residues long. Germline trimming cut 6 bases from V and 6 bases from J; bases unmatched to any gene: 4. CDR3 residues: CASRGLSPGELFF. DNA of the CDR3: TGCGCCAGCAGGGGACTATCTCCCGGGGAGCTGTTTTTT.

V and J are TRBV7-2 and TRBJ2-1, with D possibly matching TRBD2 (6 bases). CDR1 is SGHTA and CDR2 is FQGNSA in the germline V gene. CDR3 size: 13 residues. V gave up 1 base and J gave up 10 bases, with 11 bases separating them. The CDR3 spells CASSLDRRVEQFF. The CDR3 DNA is TGTGCCAGCAGCTTAGACAGGAGGGTCGAGCAGTTCTTC.

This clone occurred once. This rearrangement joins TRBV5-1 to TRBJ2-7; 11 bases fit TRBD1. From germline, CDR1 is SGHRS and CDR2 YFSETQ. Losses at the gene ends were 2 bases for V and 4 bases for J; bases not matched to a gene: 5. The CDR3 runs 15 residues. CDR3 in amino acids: CASSLTGQGGYEQYF. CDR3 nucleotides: TGCGCCAGCAGCTTAACGGGACAGGGGGGATACGAGCAGTACTTC.

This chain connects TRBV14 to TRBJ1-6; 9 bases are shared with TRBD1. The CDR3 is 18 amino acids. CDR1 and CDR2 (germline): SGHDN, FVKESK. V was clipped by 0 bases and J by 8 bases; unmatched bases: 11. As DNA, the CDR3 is TGTGCCAGCAGCCAAGATCCCCACCAGACAGGGGGGTATTCACCCCTCCACTTT. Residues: CASSQDPHQTGGYSPLHF.

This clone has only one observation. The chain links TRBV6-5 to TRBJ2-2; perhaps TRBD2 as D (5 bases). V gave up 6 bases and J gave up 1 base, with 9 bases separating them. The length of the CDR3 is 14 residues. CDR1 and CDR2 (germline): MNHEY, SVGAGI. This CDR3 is CASSILVNTGELFF. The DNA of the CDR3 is TGTGCCAGCAGCATACTAGTGAACACCGGGGAGCTGTTTTTT.

The DNA for the CDR3 is TGTGCCAGCAGCCTAGGAGGGACTGAGCAGTACTTC. Protein product: CASSLGGTEQYF. J is TRBJ2-7 and V is TRBV11-1, with D possibly being TRBD2 (6 bases). The CDR3 consists of 12 residues. Trimming took off 5 bases at V and 7 bases at J, with 12 bases between the two ends. Germline-derived CDR1 and CDR2 are SGHAT and FQDESV (reference sequence).

CDR3 protein: CASIFHRDNYGYTF. The DNA for the CDR3 is TGCGCCAGCATCTTTCACAGGGATAACTATGGCTACACCTTC. V is TRBV10-1 and J is TRBJ1-2, with a possible D match to TRBD1 (6 bases). The V end lost 7 bases, the J end lost 1 base, and 13 bases lay between the germline ends. This CDR3 has 14 amino acids. Germline-derived CDR1 and CDR2 are WNHNN and SYGVQD (reference sequence).

CDR3 residues: CASSVPVSYEQYF. CDR3 DNA: TGTGCCAGCAGTGTCCCAGTCTCCTACGAGCAGTACTTC. The chain couples TRBV28 to TRBJ2-7; D is ambiguous. Trimming pared 5 bases from V and 0 bases from J, leaving 8 bases between. CDR1 is MDHEN and CDR2 is SYDVKM in the germline V gene. This CDR3 is built from 13 residues.

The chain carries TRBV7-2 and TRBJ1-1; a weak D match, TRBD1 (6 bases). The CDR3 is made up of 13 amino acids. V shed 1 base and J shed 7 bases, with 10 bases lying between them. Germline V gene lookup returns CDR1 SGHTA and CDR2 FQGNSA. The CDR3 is CASSLVARGEAFF. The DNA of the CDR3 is TGTGCCAGCAGCTTAGTGGCCAGGGGTGAAGCTTTCTTT.

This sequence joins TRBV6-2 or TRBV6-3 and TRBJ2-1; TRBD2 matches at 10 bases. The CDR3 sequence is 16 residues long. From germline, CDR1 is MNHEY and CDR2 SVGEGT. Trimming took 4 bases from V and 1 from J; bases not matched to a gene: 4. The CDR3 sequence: CASSSLAGTSYNEQFF. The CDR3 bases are TGTGCCAGCAGTTCACTAGCGGGAACATCCTACAATGAGCAGTTCTTC.

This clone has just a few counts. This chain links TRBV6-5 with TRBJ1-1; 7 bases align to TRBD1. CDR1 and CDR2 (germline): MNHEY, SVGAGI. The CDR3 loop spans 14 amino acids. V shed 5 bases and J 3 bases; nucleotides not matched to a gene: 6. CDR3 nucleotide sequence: TGTGCCAGCAGTCCCCAGGGGGGCTACACTGAAGCTTTCTTT. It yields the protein CASSPQGGYTEAFF.

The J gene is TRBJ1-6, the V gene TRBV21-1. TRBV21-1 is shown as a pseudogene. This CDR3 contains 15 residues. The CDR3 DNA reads TGTGCCAGCAGCAAAGCCGGGAGAACTACTTCACCCCTCCACTTT. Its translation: CASSKAGRTTSPLHF.

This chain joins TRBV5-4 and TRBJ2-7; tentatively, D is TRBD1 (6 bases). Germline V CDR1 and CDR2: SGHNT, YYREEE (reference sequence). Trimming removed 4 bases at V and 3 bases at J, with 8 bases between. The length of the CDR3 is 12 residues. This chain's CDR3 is CASSTGFYEQYF. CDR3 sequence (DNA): TGTGCCAGCAGCACAGGGTTCTACGAGCAGTACTTC.

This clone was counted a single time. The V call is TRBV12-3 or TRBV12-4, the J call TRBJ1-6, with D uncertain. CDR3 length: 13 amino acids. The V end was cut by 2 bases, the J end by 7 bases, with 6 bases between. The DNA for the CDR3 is TGTGCCAGCAGTTTATCCCAGAATTCACCCCTCCACTTT. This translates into CASSLSQNSPLHF.